Below, 2 T cell receptor beta chains from the same sample are listed, as sequenced in a study of CD4 and CD8 cells across lung adenocarcinoma regions. TCRdb reanalysed the PCR reads using MiXCR and keeps one entry per CDR3 protein. The table has roughly 20,000 distinct CDR3 sequences, less than 70% seen once. Sequenced: CD8+ T cells from the center of a lung tumor. The receptor source for this set is a female donor with lung adenocarcinoma. The CD4 and CD8 labels of this study may be unreliable.

This clonotype is labeled medium-sized (0.01 to 0.1%). The genes are TRBV7-2 and TRBJ2-1; no reliable D call. The CDR3 totals 13 residues. In germline, CDR1 is SGHTA, CDR2 FQGNSA. Deletions cut 0 bases from V and 3 bases from J, with 3 bases between. This CDR3 reads CASSLASYNEQFF. The CDR3 DNA sequence: TGTGCCAGCAGCTTAGCCAGCTACAATGAGCAGTTCTTC.

This clonotype showed up just a few times. This chain links TRBV20-1 with TRBJ2-1, with 9 bases aligning to TRBD1. This CDR3 comprises 13 residues. Germline CDR1 DFQATT, CDR2 SNEGSKA (reference sequence). J was trimmed by 8 bases and V by 6 bases; bases with no gene match: 8. The CDR3 nucleotides are TGCAGTGCCCCCCGGGACAGGGTCGATGAGCAGTTCTTC. Amino acid sequence: CSAPRDRVDEQFF.